What follows are 21 T cell receptor beta chains derived from one specimen sequenced in a study of radiation and T cells in renal cell carcinoma. Method: immunoSEQ multiplex PCR; TCRdb's copy keeps in-frame clones and lacks some. This table has roughly 90,000 clones, over 80% appearing once. Time point denoted: blood 4 weeks post-SBRT, at nephrectomy. Treatment given: 15 Gy SBRT to primary tumor, nephrectomy 4 weeks later. The sequencing here drew on blood, taken from a patient whose treatment included radiotherapy and nephrectomy. These TCRs come from a man in his fifties with renal cell carcinoma.

The V and J genes are TRBV7-9 and TRBJ1-1, with D tentatively TRBD1 (6 bases). Deletions cut 2 bases from V and 1 base from J, with 11 bases between. The CDR3 runs 15 residues. Germline V gene sequence: CDR1 SEHNR, CDR2 FQNEAQ (reference sequence). The CDR3 DNA reads TGTGCCAGCAGCTTACGGTCGACAGGGAACACTGAAGCTTTCTTT. Translated: CASSLRSTGNTEAFF.

This CDR3 reads CASSDTSGFGELFF. CDR3 DNA sequence: TGCGCCAGCAGTGACACTAGCGGGTTCGGGGAGCTGTTTTTT. The chain has TRBV10-1 and TRBJ2-2; 9 bases match TRBD2. Germline V gene sequence: CDR1 WNHNN, CDR2 SYGVQD (reference sequence). Unmatched junction bases numbered 3, after V lost 3 bases and J lost 7 bases. The CDR3 is 14 amino acids.

The chain joins TRBV28 to TRBJ2-7; TRBD2 might be the D (5 bases). Trimming took off 3 bases at V and 2 bases at J, with 14 bases between the two ends. Looked up from germline, CDR1 is MDHEN and CDR2 is SYDVKM. The CDR3 length is 15 residues. As DNA, the CDR3 is TGTGCCAGCAGTTTGGAGCGGAGTCCCCCCTACGAGCAGTACTTC. Protein: CASSLERSPPYEQYF.

Note on this clone: One end of the junction fails to match germline, which may point to a read error. V is TRBV10-3 and J is TRBJ1-3; 10 bases are a match to TRBD1. This CDR3 has 18 amino acids. Germline CDR1 is ENHRY and CDR2 is SYGVKD. Here the CDR3 DNA reads TGTGTCATCAGCCAACCCCTCCAGGGACAGGGGACTGGAAACACCATATATTTT. This gives the protein CVISQPLQGQGTGNTIYF.

This clone has a single count. The gene calls are TRBV5-6 and TRBJ2-5, with a possible D match to TRBD2 (6 bases). Looked up from germline, CDR1 is SGHDT and CDR2 is YYEEEE. The CDR3 has 15 residues. Trimming removed 0 bases from V and 6 bases from J, with 15 bases in between. The CDR3 DNA sequence: TGTGCCAGCAGCTTGGCCAAGGGCCGGGGGAAGACCCAGTACTTC. This codes for CASSLAKGRGKTQYF.

This chain connects TRBV28 to TRBJ2-1, with 10 bases matching TRBD2. Germline CDR1 and CDR2: MDHEN and SYDVKM. V shed 5 bases, J shed 7 bases, and the junction held 11 bases outside the gene matches. CDR3 length: 16 amino acids. The CDR3 DNA sequence: TGTGCCAGCAGTACCCTTAGCGGGGGGTCTATTAATGAGCAGTTCTTC. As protein: CASSTLSGGSINEQFF.

CDR3 sequence reads: CAIRKHGDAGDNEQFF. The CDR3 bases are TGTGCCATCAGAAAGCACGGGGACGCGGGTGACAATGAGCAGTTCTTC. The chain carries TRBV10-3 and TRBJ2-1; D might be TRBD1 or TRBD2, each matching 5 bases. V shed 6 bases and J shed 5 bases, with 20 bases lying between them. This CDR3 comprises 16 residues. CDR1 and CDR2 from the germline V gene are ENHRY and SYGVKD.

The chain combines TRBV30 with TRBJ2-5; TRBD2 agrees at 8 bases. Germline CDR1 reads GTSNPN; CDR2 reads SVGIG (reference sequence). V gave up 0 bases and J gave up 5 bases; unmatched junction bases: 8. The CDR3 covers 15 residues. CDR3 nucleotides: TGTGCCTGGAGTGTACGGGCGGGAGGACGTGAGACCCAGTACTTC. Translating gives CAWSVRAGGRETQYF. The full variable domain, rest sourced from reference TRBV30 and TRBJ2-5, is SQTIHQWPATLVQPVGSPLSLECTVEGTSNPNLYWYRQAAGRGLQLLFYSVGIGQISSEVPQNLSASRPQDRQFILSSKKLLLSDSGFYLCAWSVRAGGRETQYFGPGTRLLVL.

V is TRBV4-2 and J is TRBJ2-7, with D possibly called TRBD1 or TRBD2 (5 bases each). The CDR3 covers 17 residues. The germline V and J ends were trimmed by 0 bases and 2 bases, with 17 bases remaining between them. Per germline, CDR1 LGHNA and CDR2 YNFKEQ. The CDR3 spells CASSQDYEGLSPYEQYF. The CDR3 DNA follows: TGTGCCAGCAGCCAAGATTATGAGGGGCTCTCCCCCTACGAGCAGTACTTC.

The table lists this clone with a few counts. The chain uses TRBV14 and TRBJ2-1, with D hard to call. Trimming removed 3 bases at V and 6 bases at J, with 3 bases between. There are 11 residues in the CDR3. Germline loops: CDR1 SGHDN, CDR2 FVKESK. Here the CDR3 DNA reads TGTGCCAGCAGCCAGGGCAATGAGCAGTTCTTC. Protein sequence: CASSQGNEQFF.

V and J are TRBV5-1 and TRBJ2-3; TRBD2 aligns across 10 bases. CDR3 size: 20 residues. Trimming took 2 bases from V and 0 from J; bases not matched to a gene: 15. Germline values: CDR1 SGHRS, CDR2 YFSETQ. The CDR3 DNA sequence: TGCGCCAGCAGCTTCCTACCGATAGCGGGAGGCACTTCTAGCACAGATACGCAGTATTTT. Amino acids: CASSFLPIAGGTSSTDTQYF.

V and J are TRBV7-9 and TRBJ2-1; 8 nucleotides line up with TRBD1. V was clipped by 4 bases and J by 15 bases; unmatched bases: 5. The CDR3 has 11 residues. Germline V gene sequence: CDR1 SEHNR, CDR2 FQNEAQ (reference sequence). This chain's CDR3 is CASSYRDRLFF. The CDR3 bases are TGTGCCAGCAGCTACCGGGACAGGTTGTTCTTC.

This sequence joins TRBV7-9 and TRBJ1-1; 8 nucleotides match TRBD1. Trimming at V came to 8 bases and at J to 5 bases, leaving 13 bases not matched to a gene. Germline V CDR1 and CDR2: SEHNR, FQNEAQ (reference sequence). The CDR3 consists of 15 residues. The CDR3 region is CASESYDRGGTEAFF. The DNA of the CDR3 is TGTGCCAGCGAGTCGTATGACAGGGGAGGTACTGAAGCTTTCTTT.

Written as DNA, the CDR3 is TGTGCCAGCAGCTTTCACTCGGGTTTGGGCGAGCAGTACTTC. Protein sequence: CASSFHSGLGEQYF. The chain is built from TRBV5-6 and TRBJ2-7; the D is unclear. The CDR3 has 14 amino acids. The ends were cut back, 2 bases at V and 6 bases at J, with 15 bases in the middle. CDR1 is SGHDT, CDR2 YYEEEE, per germline.

CDR3 in amino acids: CASSLWRGRAGEQFF. The CDR3 coding sequence is TGTGCCAGCAGCTTATGGCGGGGGCGCGCGGGTGAGCAGTTCTTC. The rearrangement links TRBV7-9 to TRBJ2-1, with D maybe TRBD2 (7 bases). Between the trimmed V and J ends, which lost 2 bases and 9 bases, there was a span of 17 bases. The CDR3 is 15 amino acids. Germline CDR1 is SEHNR and CDR2 is FQNEAQ (reference sequence).

This chain links TRBV6-5 with TRBJ2-3, with 10 bases fitting TRBD2. V lost 0 bases and J lost 4; bases outside the gene matches: 4. CDR1 and CDR2 (germline): MNHEY, SVGAGI. CDR3 length equals 16 residues. For the CDR3, the DNA is TGTGCCAGCAGTTACTCCAGCGGGGGGGCATCAGATACGCAGTATTTT. Translated: CASSYSSGGASDTQYF.

This chain connects TRBV6-1 to TRBJ2-1; 7 positions match TRBD2. Germline V lookup: CDR1 MNHNS, CDR2 SASEGT. Germline trimming cut 2 bases from V and 7 bases from J; bases unmatched to any gene: 5. The length of the CDR3 is 14 residues. The CDR3, as DNA: TGTGCCAGCAGTGAAATGGGTAGCGGGAATGAGCAGTTCTTC. Translated, it gives CASSEMGSGNEQFF.

The rearrangement uses TRBV2 and TRBJ1-2; D not certain. The CDR3 has 14 residues. The V end lost 3 bases, the J end lost 4 bases, and 12 bases lay between the germline ends. Germline V lookup: CDR1 SNHLY, CDR2 FYNNEI. The CDR3 bases are TGTGCCAGCAGTGAGGAGGATTTCTCCTATGGCTACACCTTC. Translation gives CASSEEDFSYGYTF.

This clone was seen more than once but under ten times. V is TRBV5-4 and J is TRBJ2-3; the D gene is possibly TRBD2 (7 bases). The V end lost 4 bases, the J end lost 4 bases, and 16 bases lay between the germline ends. This CDR3 region has 15 residues. Germline CDR1 is SGHNT and CDR2 is YYREEE (reference sequence). In nucleotides, the CDR3 is TGTGCCAGCAGCCCCGTAGGGGGGGCATCAGATACGCAGTATTTT. It is translated as CASSPVGGASDTQYF.

The chain uses TRBV5-1 and TRBJ2-3; unclear D gene. The germline CDR1 and CDR2 sequences are SGHRS and YFSETQ. Between the trimmed V and J ends, which lost 0 bases and 5 bases, there was a span of 13 bases. The length of the CDR3 is 15 residues. CDR3 nucleotide sequence: TGCGCCAGCAGCTTGGGAATGTTAGCCCTAGATACGCAGTATTTT. Its translation is CASSLGMLALDTQYF.

This clone was detected only a few times. The chain has TRBV7-2 and TRBJ1-1, with 9 bases lining up with TRBD1. Trimming cost V 5 bases and J 4 bases; bases outside gene matches: 11. CDR1 and CDR2 (germline): SGHTA, FQGNSA. This CDR3 is built from 16 residues. The CDR3 spells CASSTMGTGFITEAFF. Written as DNA, the CDR3 is TGTGCCAGCAGCACCATGGGGACAGGGTTTATCACTGAAGCTTTCTTT.